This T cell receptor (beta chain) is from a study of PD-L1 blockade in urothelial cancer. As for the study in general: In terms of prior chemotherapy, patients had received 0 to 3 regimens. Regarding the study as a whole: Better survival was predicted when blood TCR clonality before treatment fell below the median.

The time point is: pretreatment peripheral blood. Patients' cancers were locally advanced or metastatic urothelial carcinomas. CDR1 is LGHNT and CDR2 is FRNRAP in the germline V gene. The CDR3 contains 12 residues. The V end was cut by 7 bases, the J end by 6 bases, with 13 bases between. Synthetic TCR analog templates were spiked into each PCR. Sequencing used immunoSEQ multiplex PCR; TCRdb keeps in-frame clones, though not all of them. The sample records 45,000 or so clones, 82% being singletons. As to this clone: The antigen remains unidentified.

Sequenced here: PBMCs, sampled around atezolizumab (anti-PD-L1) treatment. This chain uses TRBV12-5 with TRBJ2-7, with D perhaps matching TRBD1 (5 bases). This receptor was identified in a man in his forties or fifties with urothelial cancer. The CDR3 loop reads CASEAGSVEQYV. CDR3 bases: TGTGCTAGTGAGGCAGGGTCAGTCGAGCAGTACGTC.